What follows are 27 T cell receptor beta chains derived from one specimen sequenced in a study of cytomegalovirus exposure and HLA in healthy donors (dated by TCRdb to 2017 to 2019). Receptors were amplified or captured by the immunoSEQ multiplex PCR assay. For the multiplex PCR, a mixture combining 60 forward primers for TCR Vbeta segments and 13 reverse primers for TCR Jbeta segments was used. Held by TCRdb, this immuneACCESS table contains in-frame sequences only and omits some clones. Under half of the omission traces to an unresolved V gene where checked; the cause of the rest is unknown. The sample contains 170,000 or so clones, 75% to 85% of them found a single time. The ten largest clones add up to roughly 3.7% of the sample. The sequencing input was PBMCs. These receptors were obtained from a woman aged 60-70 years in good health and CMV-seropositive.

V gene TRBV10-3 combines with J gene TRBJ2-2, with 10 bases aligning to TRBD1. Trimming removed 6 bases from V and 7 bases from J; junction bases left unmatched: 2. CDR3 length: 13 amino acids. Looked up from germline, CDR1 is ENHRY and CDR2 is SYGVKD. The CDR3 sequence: CAIRDRGNGELFF. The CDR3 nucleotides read TGTGCCATCAGGGACAGGGGGAACGGGGAGCTGTTTTTT.

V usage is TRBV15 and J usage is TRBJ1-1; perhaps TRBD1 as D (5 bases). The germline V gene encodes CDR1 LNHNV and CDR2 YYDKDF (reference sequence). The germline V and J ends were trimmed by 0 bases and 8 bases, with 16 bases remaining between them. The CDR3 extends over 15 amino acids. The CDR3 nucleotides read TGTGCCACCAGCAGAGATCGGGGGAGCCCAGGAGAAGCTTTCTTT. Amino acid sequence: CATSRDRGSPGEAFF.

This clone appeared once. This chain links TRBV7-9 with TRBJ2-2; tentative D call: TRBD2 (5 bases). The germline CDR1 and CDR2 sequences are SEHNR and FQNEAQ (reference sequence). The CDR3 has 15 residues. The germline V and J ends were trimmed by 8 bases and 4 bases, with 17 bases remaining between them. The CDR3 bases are TGTGCCAGCCTCACGTTTGGGGAGAGCACCGGGGAGCTGTTTTTT. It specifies CASLTFGESTGELFF.

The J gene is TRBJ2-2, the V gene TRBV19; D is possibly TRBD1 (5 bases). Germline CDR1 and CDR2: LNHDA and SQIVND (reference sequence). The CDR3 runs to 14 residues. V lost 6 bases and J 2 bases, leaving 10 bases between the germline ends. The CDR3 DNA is TGTGCCAGTAGGAGGACACTAAACACCGGGGAGCTGTTTTTT. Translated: CASRRTLNTGELFF.

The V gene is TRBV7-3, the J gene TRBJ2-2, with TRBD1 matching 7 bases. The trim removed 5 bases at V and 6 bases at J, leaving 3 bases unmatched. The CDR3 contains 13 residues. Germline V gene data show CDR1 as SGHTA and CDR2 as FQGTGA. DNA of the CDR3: TGTGCCAGCAGCGCGACAGGGTCCGGGGAGCTGTTTTTT. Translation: CASSATGSGELFF.

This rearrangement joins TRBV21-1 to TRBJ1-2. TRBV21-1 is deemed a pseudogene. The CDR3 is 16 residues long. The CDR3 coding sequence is TGTGCCAGCAGCAAAGTAGTCGGGAACCCTAACTATGGCTACACCTTC. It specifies CASSKVVGNPNYGYTF.

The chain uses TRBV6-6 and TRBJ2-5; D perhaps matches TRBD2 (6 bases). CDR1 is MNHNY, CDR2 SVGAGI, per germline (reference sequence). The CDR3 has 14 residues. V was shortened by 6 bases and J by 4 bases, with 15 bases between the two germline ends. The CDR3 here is CASSPGSKGETQYF. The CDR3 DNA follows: TGTGCCAGCAGCCCCGGGAGTAAGGGAGAGACCCAGTACTTC.

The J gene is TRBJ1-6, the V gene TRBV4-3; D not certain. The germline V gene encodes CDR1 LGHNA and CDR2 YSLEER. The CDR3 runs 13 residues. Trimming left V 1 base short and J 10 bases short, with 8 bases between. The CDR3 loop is CASSQAGASPLHF. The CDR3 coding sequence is TGCGCCAGCAGCCAAGCGGGTGCCTCACCCCTCCACTTT.

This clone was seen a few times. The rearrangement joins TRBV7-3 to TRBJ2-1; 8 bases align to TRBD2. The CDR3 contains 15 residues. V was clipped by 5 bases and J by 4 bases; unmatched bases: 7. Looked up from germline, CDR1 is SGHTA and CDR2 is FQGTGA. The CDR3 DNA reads TGTGCCAGCAGCCCCAAGCGGGAGTCTTACAATGAGCAGTTCTTC. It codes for CASSPKRESYNEQFF.

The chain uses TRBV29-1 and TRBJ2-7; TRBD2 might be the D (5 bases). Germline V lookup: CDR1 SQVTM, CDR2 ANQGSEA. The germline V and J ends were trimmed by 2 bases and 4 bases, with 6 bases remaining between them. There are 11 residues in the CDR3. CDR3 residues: CSVESGYEQYF. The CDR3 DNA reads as TGCAGCGTTGAATCGGGGTACGAGCAGTACTTC.

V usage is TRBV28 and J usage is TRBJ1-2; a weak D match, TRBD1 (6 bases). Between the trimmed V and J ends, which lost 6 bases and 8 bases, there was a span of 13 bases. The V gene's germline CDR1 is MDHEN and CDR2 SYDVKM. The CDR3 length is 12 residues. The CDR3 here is CASSQGGEGYTF. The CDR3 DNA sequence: TGTGCCAGCAGCCAAGGGGGAGAAGGCTACACCTTC.

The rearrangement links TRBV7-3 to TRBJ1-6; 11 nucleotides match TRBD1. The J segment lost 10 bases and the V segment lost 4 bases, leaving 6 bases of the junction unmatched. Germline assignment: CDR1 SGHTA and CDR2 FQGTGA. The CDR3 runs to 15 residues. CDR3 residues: CASSSGTGGGSPLHF. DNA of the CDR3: TGTGCCAGCAGCTCCGGGACAGGGGGTGGATCACCCCTCCACTTT.

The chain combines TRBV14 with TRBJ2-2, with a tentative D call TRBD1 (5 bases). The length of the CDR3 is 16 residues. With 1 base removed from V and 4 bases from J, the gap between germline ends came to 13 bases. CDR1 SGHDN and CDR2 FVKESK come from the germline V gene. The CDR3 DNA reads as TGTGCCAGCAGCCAAGTCTCAGGGATTAGCACCGGGGAGCTGTTTTTT. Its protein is CASSQVSGISTGELFF.

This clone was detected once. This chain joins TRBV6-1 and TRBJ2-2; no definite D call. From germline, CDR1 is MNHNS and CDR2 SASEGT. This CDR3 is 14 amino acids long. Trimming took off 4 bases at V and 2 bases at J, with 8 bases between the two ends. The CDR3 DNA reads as TGTGCCAGCAGTGCCCAGTTTAACACCGGGGAGCTGTTTTTT. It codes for CASSAQFNTGELFF.

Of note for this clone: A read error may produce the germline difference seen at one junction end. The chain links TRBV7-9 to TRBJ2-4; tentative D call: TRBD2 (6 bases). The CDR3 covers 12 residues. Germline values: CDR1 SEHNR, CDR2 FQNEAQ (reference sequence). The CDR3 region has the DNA TGTGCCAGCGACCGGGACTCAAACAGTCAGTACTTC. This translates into CASDRDSNSQYF.

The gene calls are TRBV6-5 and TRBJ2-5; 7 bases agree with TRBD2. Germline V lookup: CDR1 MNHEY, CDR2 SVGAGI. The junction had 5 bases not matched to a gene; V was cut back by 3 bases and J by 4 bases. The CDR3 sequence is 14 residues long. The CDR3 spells CASSYNPGGETQYF. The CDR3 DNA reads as TGTGCCAGCAGTTATAATCCGGGGGGAGAGACCCAGTACTTC.

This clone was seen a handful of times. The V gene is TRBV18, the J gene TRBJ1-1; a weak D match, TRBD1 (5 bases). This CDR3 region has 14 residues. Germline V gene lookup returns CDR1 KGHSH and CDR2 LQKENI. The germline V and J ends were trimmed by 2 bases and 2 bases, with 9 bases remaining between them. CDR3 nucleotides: TGTGCCAGCTCACCATTCGACAGTAACACTGAAGCTTTCTTT. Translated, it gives CASSPFDSNTEAFF.

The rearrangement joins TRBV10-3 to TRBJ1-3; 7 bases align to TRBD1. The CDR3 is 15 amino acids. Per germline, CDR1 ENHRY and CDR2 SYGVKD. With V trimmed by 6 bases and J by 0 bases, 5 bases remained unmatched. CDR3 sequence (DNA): TGTGCCATCAGGAGAACAGGGGACTCTGGAAACACCATATATTTT. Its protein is CAIRRTGDSGNTIYF.

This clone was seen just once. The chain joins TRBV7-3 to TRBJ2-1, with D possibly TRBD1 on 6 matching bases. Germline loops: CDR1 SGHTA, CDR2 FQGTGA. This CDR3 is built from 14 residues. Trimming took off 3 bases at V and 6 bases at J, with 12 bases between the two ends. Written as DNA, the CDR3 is TGTGCCAGCAGCTTTACAGGGCCCTCCAATGAGCAGTTCTTC. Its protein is CASSFTGPSNEQFF.

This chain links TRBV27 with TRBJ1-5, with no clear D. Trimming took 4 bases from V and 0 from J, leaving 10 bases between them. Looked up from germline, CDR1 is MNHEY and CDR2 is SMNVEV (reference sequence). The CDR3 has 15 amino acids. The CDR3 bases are TGTGCCAGCAGTTCCGGGTCCTATAGCAATCAGCCCCAGCATTTT. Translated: CASSSGSYSNQPQHF.

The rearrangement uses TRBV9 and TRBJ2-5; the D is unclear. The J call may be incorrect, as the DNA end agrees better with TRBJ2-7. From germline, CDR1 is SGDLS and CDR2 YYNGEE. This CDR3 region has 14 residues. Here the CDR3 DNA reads TGTGCCAGCAGCGTAGGTGTCACCTCCTACGAGCAGTACTTC. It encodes CASSVGVTSYEQYF.

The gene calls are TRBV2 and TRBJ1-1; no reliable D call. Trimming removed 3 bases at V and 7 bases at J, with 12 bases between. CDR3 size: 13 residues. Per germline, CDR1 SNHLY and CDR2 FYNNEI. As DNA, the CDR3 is TGTGCCAGCAGTGATGCAGGAATCGATGAAGCTTTCTTT. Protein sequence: CASSDAGIDEAFF.

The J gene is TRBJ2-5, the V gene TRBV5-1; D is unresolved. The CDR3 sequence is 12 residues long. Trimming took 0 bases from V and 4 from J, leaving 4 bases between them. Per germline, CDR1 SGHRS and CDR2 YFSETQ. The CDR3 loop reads CASSLAGETQYF. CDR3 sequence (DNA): TGCGCCAGCAGCTTGGCCGGAGAGACCCAGTACTTC.

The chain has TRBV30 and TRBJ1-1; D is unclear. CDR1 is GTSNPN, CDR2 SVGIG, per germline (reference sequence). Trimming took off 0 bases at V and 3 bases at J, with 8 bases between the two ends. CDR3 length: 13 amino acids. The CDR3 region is CAWSVRRDTEAFF. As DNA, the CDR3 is TGTGCCTGGAGTGTAAGGAGGGACACTGAAGCTTTCTTT.

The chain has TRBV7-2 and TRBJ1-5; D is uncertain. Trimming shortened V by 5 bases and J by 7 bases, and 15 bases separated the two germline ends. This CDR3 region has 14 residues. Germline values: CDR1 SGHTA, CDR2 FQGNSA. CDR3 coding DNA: TGTGCCAGCAGCCCCGGCGGGTCGGGGCAGCCCCAGCATTTT. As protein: CASSPGGSGQPQHF.

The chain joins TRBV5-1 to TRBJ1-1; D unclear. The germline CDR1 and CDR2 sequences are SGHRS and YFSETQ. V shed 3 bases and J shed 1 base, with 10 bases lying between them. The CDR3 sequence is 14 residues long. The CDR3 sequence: CASSWGAENTEAFF. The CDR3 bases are TGCGCCAGCAGCTGGGGAGCTGAGAACACTGAAGCTTTCTTT.

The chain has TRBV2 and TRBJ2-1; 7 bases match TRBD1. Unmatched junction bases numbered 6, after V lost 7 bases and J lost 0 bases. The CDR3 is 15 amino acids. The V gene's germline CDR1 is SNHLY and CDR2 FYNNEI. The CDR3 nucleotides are TGTGCCAGCAACCCCAGGGGGAGCTCCTACAATGAGCAGTTCTTC. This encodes CASNPRGSSYNEQFF.